Here is one T cell receptor beta chain with its context. The antigen it recognizes is unknown. There are no base qualities to consult, and no much larger clone falls within one base. Patients with a history of autoimmune disease or receiving systemic immunosuppression were excluded from the trial. Peripheral blood for TCR sequencing was collected from all dose cohorts at baseline, on cycle 4 day 1, and on cycle 7 day 1. The samples were taken from a phase I, first-in-human, multicenter, open-label dose-escalation trial of ivuxolimab. Adults with locally advanced or metastatic melanoma, renal cell, hepatocellular, or head and neck squamous cell carcinoma were enrolled in the trial. CD4+ and CD8+ T cells were sorted separately from peripheral blood before TCR sequencing. The data are from a study of OX40 agonist ivuxolimab in advanced cancers. Background on the whole study: Ivuxolimab was a fully human IgG2 agonistic monoclonal antibody targeting the costimulatory receptor OX40 (CD134). Intravenous ivuxolimab was administered to patients every 2 weeks at six dose levels: 0.01, 0.1, 0.3, 1.5, 3 and 10 mg/kg. The paper covers the monotherapy dose-escalation part of the phase I ivuxolimab trial, which included N of about 50 patients. Patients were allowed to have had prior anti-PD-1, anti-PD-L1 or anti-CTLA-4 therapy, and about 40% of the dose-escalation patients had been treated with checkpoint inhibitors. In the dose-escalation cohort, 70% to 85% of patients were male, and the mean age was around 60 years with a range of roughly 20 to 79. Three dose-escalation patients achieved partial responses, one with hepatocellular carcinoma and two with cutaneous melanoma. Of the approximately 50 dose-escalation patients, hepatocellular carcinoma was present in about 19, melanoma in some 15, renal cell carcinoma in 9 and head and neck cancer in 9. Peripheral TCRbeta sequencing aimed to test whether ivuxolimab altered TCR sequence diversity and caused clonal T-cell expansion.

Trimming costs V 6 bases and J 2 bases, and their ends lie 21 bases apart. From a lookup of the germline V gene, CDR1 and CDR2 are SGHRS and YFSETQ. The CDR3 runs 16 residues from the cysteine to the phenylalanine. Just the 48-base CDR3 DNA is kept, in frame starting at base 1. Genomic DNA was isolated from the sorted cells so that the TCRbeta CDR3 region could be sequenced. The immunoSEQ Assay was used for sequencing of TCRbeta CDR3 regions. TCRdb took this table from immuneACCESS and kept in-frame rearrangements with V and J called. Such tables lack part of the clones; where checked against another copy, unresolved V genes explain under half of the gap, and the rest is unexplained. Here the sample has under 70,000 clones; about 80% occur a single time. The top ten constitute 3.5% to 5% of the sample. Study-wide findings and limitations: Low levels of normalized T-cell clonal expansion were also seen in some nonresponding patients. After ivuxolimab, expanded clones were on average more numerous among CD8+ T cells than among CD4+ T cells. In partial responders in the 0.1-3.0 mg/kg groups, normalized peripheral clonal expansion was found to be among the lowest, especially among CD8+ T cells. Clonal expansion of both CD4+ and CD8+ blood T cells was observed from baseline to week 6 at doses 0.1 to 3.0 mg/kg. Antigen specificity was not determined for the clonally expanded peripheral T cells.

This specimen consisted of CD4+ or CD8+ T cells sorted from blood, obtained in a trial of the OX40 agonist ivuxolimab. The chain joins TRBV5-1 to TRBJ2-7, with the D gene call left open. The source is an adult with an advanced solid tumor such as melanoma, head and neck, liver or kidney cancer. The CDR3 corresponds to CASTSNQLNDPYEQYF. Read as DNA, the sequence is TGCGCCAGCACCTCAAACCAGCTGAACGACCCCTACGAGCAGTACTTC.